The 18 T cell receptor beta chains below were found in one sample sequenced in a study of T cells expressing NK-cell markers (dated by TCRdb to the early 2020s). Receptor libraries were prepared by 5' RACE. Reads for this sample came from an Illumina HiSeq 2000. Each CDR3 protein sequence appears as one entry after TCRdb reprocessed the reads, and no DNA is included. The sample's own table lists about 390,000 distinct CDR3 sequences. The top ten clonotypes cover approximately 12% of the sample. Sequencing used blood T cells: a sorted CD56 or NKG2C T cell subset, CD4+ or CD8+ T cells, or bulk PBMC T cells (not recorded which). The receptors were sampled from a woman in her fifties or sixties in good health. Donor details come from another sample of the same person, matched by shared clones.

The chain links TRBV12-3 or TRBV12-4 to TRBJ2-3; TCRdb's assignment of TRBD2 cannot be checked, as there is no DNA. The CDR3 spans 16 residues. The CDR3 sequence is CASSPGTSLAVDTQYF.

CDR3 residues: CATSDFEREGQETQYF. The J gene is TRBJ2-5, the V gene TRBV24-1; the TCRdb call, TRBD2, lacks DNA for checking. The CDR3 length is 16 residues. Germline values: CDR1 KGHDR, CDR2 SFDVKD.

The rearrangement joins TRBV6-1 to TRBJ2-7; the TRBD1 assignment by TCRdb is unverifiable without DNA. This CDR3 is 12 amino acids long. Per germline, CDR1 MNHNS and CDR2 SASEGT. CDR3 loop: CATPGPPGEQYF.

The chain carries TRBV6-2 or TRBV6-3 and TRBJ2-1; TCRdb proposes TRBD2, but this gene call is untestable without DNA. The CDR3 runs 13 residues. CDR1 and CDR2 from the germline V gene are MNHEY and SVGEGT. The CDR3 here is CASRMGVKNEQFF.

This rearrangement joins TRBV6-4 to TRBJ2-1; TCRdb outputs TRBD1, but without DNA this stays unchecked. The CDR3 is 18 amino acids. Germline V lookup: CDR1 MRHNA, CDR2 SNTAGT. The CDR3 reads CASSDAPGQGFRYNEQFF.

The chain is built from TRBV5-1 and TRBJ2-2; checking the TCRdb D call of TRBD2 is not possible without DNA. The germline V gene has CDR1 SGHRS and CDR2 YFSETQ. The CDR3 runs to 16 residues. CDR3 sequence: CASSLSGRGNTGELFF.

V usage is TRBV6-6 and J usage is TRBJ2-7. This CDR3 has 13 residues. Germline lookup yields CDR1 MNHNY and CDR2 SVGAGI (reference sequence). The CDR3 here is CASTPGGSHEQYF.

The J gene is TRBJ2-1, the V gene TRBV7-2; the TCRdb call, TRBD2, lacks DNA for checking. The germline CDR1 and CDR2 sequences are SGHTA and FQGNSA. The CDR3 has 17 residues. CDR3 amino acids: CASSSIPGLARGNEQFF. The whole variable domain, filled in from reference TRBV7-2 and TRBJ2-1, reads GAGVSQSPSNKVTEKGKDVELRCDPISGHTALYWYRQSLGQGLEFLIYFQGNSAPDKSGLPSDRFSAERTGGSVSTLTIQRTQQEDSAVYLCASSSIPGLARGNEQFFGPGTRLTVL.

This chain uses TRBV10-2 with TRBJ2-7. CDR3 length: 13 residues. Germline CDR1 and CDR2: WSHSY and SAAADI. CDR3 sequence: CASRQGRPYEQYF.

This chain uses TRBV5-1 with TRBJ2-5; there is no DNA to check the TCRdb D call of TRBD1. CDR1 and CDR2 (germline): SGHRS, YFSETQ. The length of the CDR3 is 13 residues. The CDR3: CASSSAPMETQYF.

This CDR3 reads CASSGRPGQGSPGANVLTF. The gene calls are TRBV4-1 and TRBJ2-6; without DNA, the TCRdb call of TRBD1 cannot be checked. CDR1 and CDR2 from the germline V gene are MGHRA and YSYEKL. This CDR3 contains 19 residues.

The V call is TRBV7-6, the J call TRBJ2-5. The CDR3 is made up of 14 amino acids. From germline, CDR1 is SGHVS and CDR2 FNYEAQ. CDR3 in amino acids: CASSFGQASETQYF.

The chain links TRBV5-1 to TRBJ1-1. The germline V gene has CDR1 SGHRS and CDR2 YFSETQ. The CDR3 sequence is 16 residues long. CDR3 in amino acids: CASSLAPDRGGSEAFF.

The chain uses TRBV30 and TRBJ2-3; TCRdb returns TRBD2, unconfirmable since there is no DNA. The CDR3 spans 14 residues. Germline-derived CDR1 and CDR2 are GTSNPN and SVGIG (reference sequence). CDR3 region: CAWTSGTNTDTQYF.

This sequence joins TRBV7-8 and TRBJ2-1. The germline CDR1 and CDR2 sequences are SGHVS and FQNEAQ. The CDR3 spans 15 residues. The CDR3 sequence is CASSSDSGSYNEQFF.

V and J are TRBV20-1 and TRBJ1-1; the TRBD1 assignment by TCRdb is unverifiable without DNA. Germline-derived CDR1 and CDR2 are DFQATT and SNEGSKA (reference sequence). The CDR3 has 15 residues. The CDR3 loop is CSASTRGRSNTEAFF.

The chain has TRBV20-1 and TRBJ2-3; with no DNA, the TCRdb D assignment of TRBD1 cannot be verified. CDR1 and CDR2 (germline): DFQATT, SNEGSKA (reference sequence). The CDR3 has 12 amino acids. CDR3 loop: CSAPRDPDTQYF.

V is TRBV14 and J is TRBJ2-3; TCRdb lists TRBD2, though no DNA is available to test this call. The CDR3 runs 15 residues. Germline V gene sequence: CDR1 SGHDN, CDR2 FVKESK. Here the CDR3 reads CASSLSGIGTDTQYF.